This record looks at one TCR beta chain sequence and its context. These data are taken from a study of blood T cell repertoires in COVID-19. The assay was immunoSEQ multiplex PCR, and TCRdb's table has in-frame clones only and misses some. The repertoire holds about 360,000 clones, with 70% to 90% as singletons. Germline V gene lookup returns CDR1 MDHEN and CDR2 SYDVKM. V shed 7 bases, J shed 4 bases, and the junction held 4 bases outside the gene matches. The CDR3 is 13 residues long. The sequence was obtained from a woman between 55 and 75 years old with COVID-19, enrolled during active disease. The specimen sequenced was peripheral blood. The gene calls are TRBV28 and TRBJ1-2, with 9 nucleotides matching TRBD1. The CDR3 DNA reads TGTGCCAGCACCCGGACAGGGGTCTATGGCTACACCTTC. Its protein product is CASTRTGVYGYTF.